The 25 T cell receptor beta chains given below trace back to one sample, sequenced in a study of CD8 T cells in Susac syndrome. Random hexamers were used to reverse transcribe the RNA input (about 0.45 to 1 ug). Using its own MiXCR run on the immunoSEQ multiplex PCR reads, TCRdb lists one record per CDR3 protein. Of about 52,000 distinct CDR3 sequences listed, 93% are singletons. Sample: CD8+ T cells from PBMCs. The source is a human donor with multiple sclerosis.

J is TRBJ2-1 and V is TRBV20-1; possible D gene TRBD2, 5 bases. CDR1 and CDR2 from the germline V gene are DFQATT and SNEGSKA (reference sequence). Trimming took off 6 bases at V and 2 bases at J, with 14 bases between the two ends. The CDR3 totals 14 residues. CDR3 loop: CSASRGATYNEQFF. The CDR3 region has the DNA TGCAGTGCCTCCCGGGGTGCTACCTACAATGAGCAGTTCTTC.

The chain combines TRBV7-9 with TRBJ2-5, with D possibly being TRBD1 or TRBD2 (5 bases each). CDR3 length: 16 amino acids. Trimming removed 5 bases from V and 5 bases from J, with 21 bases in between. The germline gives CDR1 SEHNR, CDR2 FQNEAQ (reference sequence). The CDR3 reads CASSPSYRDERETQYF. DNA of the CDR3: TGTGCCAGCAGCCCATCCTACCGGGACGAGAGGGAGACCCAGTACTTC.

The rearrangement joins TRBV30 to TRBJ1-1; D is unclear. Trimming removed 2 bases at V and 0 bases at J, with 7 bases between. The CDR3 is 13 residues long. Germline V lookup: CDR1 GTSNPN, CDR2 SVGIG (reference sequence). CDR3 in DNA: TGTGCCTGGAGTCCAGTGGTGAACACTGAAGCTTTCTTT. Amino acid sequence: CAWSPVVNTEAFF.

This clonotype was detected a few times. V gene TRBV6-5 combines with J gene TRBJ2-5; D possibly corresponds to TRBD1 (5 bases). Deletions cut 2 bases from V and 6 bases from J, with 16 bases between. Germline assignment: CDR1 MNHEY and CDR2 SVGAGI. The CDR3 runs 15 residues. CDR3 protein: CASSYGAGMIQTQYF. The CDR3 nucleotides read TGTGCCAGCAGTTACGGGGCAGGAATGATACAGACCCAGTACTTC.

The V gene is TRBV7-9, the J gene TRBJ2-7; 8 bases are a match to TRBD2. This CDR3 is 13 amino acids long. The germline V gene has CDR1 SEHNR and CDR2 FQNEAQ (reference sequence). V shed 5 bases, J shed 6 bases, and the junction held 6 bases outside the gene matches. CDR3 sequence reads: CASSPGGPGEQYF. CDR3 sequence (DNA): TGTGCCAGCAGCCCGGGGGGGCCGGGCGAGCAGTACTTC.

The chain has TRBV13 and TRBJ1-5, with 7 bases that match TRBD1. Trimming cost V 4 bases and J 6 bases; bases outside gene matches: 9. CDR3 length: 15 amino acids. CDR1 PRHDT and CDR2 FYEKMQ come from the germline V gene (reference sequence). The DNA of the CDR3 is TGTGCCAGCAGCTCCGGGACAGAAGGTAGTCAGCCCCAGCATTTT. It yields the protein CASSSGTEGSQPQHF.

The CDR3 region is CASSQTGGDREAFF. The DNA of the CDR3 is TGTGCCAGCAGCCAAACAGGGGGGGACCGAGAAGCTTTCTTT. This chain uses TRBV4-2 with TRBJ1-1, with 8 positions matching TRBD1. Trimming removed 2 bases from V and 8 bases from J; junction bases left unmatched: 7. The germline CDR1 and CDR2 sequences are LGHNA and YNFKEQ. CDR3 size: 14 residues.

The chain links TRBV19 to TRBJ2-7; D may be TRBD1 or TRBD2 (5 bases each). Trimming stripped 3 bases from V and 3 bases from J, with 12 bases between. CDR1 is LNHDA and CDR2 is SQIVND in the germline V gene (reference sequence). The CDR3 totals 14 residues. CDR3 bases: TGTGCCAGTAGTATGGGGGTAGATGGCTACGAGCAGTACTTC. Encoded protein: CASSMGVDGYEQYF.

V gene TRBV29-1 combines with J gene TRBJ2-6; D perhaps matches TRBD1 (6 bases). V lost 4 bases and J lost 2, with 9 bases in between. Germline assignment: CDR1 SQVTM and CDR2 ANQGSEA. The CDR3 contains 14 residues. The CDR3 sequence: CSVGTGTGANVLTF. CDR3 DNA sequence: TGCAGCGTTGGAACAGGGACTGGGGCCAACGTCCTGACTTTC.

This chain connects TRBV12-3 or TRBV12-4 to TRBJ2-7; 9 nucleotides agree with TRBD1. This CDR3 comprises 14 residues. Trimming cost V 5 bases and J 5 bases; bases outside gene matches: 7. The CDR3 loop is CASSRDREGHEQYF. CDR3 bases: TGTGCCAGCAGTCGGGACAGGGAAGGTCACGAGCAGTACTTC.

The chain links TRBV7-6 to TRBJ2-7; 7 bases line up with TRBD1. The length of the CDR3 is 14 residues. The V gene end was trimmed by 4 bases and the J gene end by 3 bases; junction bases not matched to a gene: 6. Germline CDR1 is SGHVS and CDR2 is FNYEAQ. CDR3 sequence: CASSSGTEGYEQYF. In DNA form, the CDR3 reads TGTGCCAGCAGCTCCGGGACAGAAGGCTACGAGCAGTACTTC.

The chain recombines TRBV6-5 with TRBJ1-1; D remains unclear. Germline loops: CDR1 MNHEY, CDR2 SVGAGI. V shed 0 bases and J shed 5 bases, with 7 bases lying between them. The length of the CDR3 is 13 residues. The chain's CDR3 is CASSYSVQTEAFF. The CDR3 DNA follows: TGTGCCAGCAGTTACTCTGTGCAGACTGAAGCTTTCTTT.

The V call is TRBV19, the J call TRBJ1-2, with TRBD1 as a possible D gene (6 bases). Trimming cost V 4 bases and J 9 bases, with 18 bases left between them. The CDR3 runs 14 residues. The germline V gene has CDR1 LNHDA and CDR2 SQIVND (reference sequence). CDR3 in DNA: TGTGCCAGTAGTACAACGTCGGGGGGGCTGAGCTACACCTTC. Amino acids: CASSTTSGGLSYTF.

V is TRBV19 and J is TRBJ1-2; no clear D gene. CDR3 size: 12 residues. Trimming removed 5 bases at V and 5 bases at J, with 9 bases between. Per germline, CDR1 LNHDA and CDR2 SQIVND (reference sequence). In DNA, the CDR3 is TGTGCCAGTAGTCCAACAGAATATGGCTACACCTTC. Translating it yields CASSPTEYGYTF.

The genes are TRBV2 and TRBJ1-5, with 7 bases matching TRBD1. Germline CDR1 is SNHLY and CDR2 is FYNNEI. Trimming removed 2 bases from V and 2 bases from J; junction bases left unmatched: 6. The CDR3 length is 16 residues. The CDR3 DNA reads TGTGCCAGCAGTGAAAGGGGGCAGGGCGGCAATCAGCCCCAGCATTTT. Its translation: CASSERGQGGNQPQHF.

This clonotype came up once. The chain recombines TRBV27 with TRBJ1-5; no clear D gene. The CDR3 has 16 amino acids. Trimming took 1 base from V and 1 from J, leaving 11 bases between them. CDR1 and CDR2 from the germline V gene are MNHEY and SMNVEV (reference sequence). The CDR3 reads CASSLYGFGSNQPQHF. The CDR3 DNA reads TGTGCCAGCAGTTTATACGGGTTTGGGAGCAATCAGCCCCAGCATTTT.

The chain joins TRBV6-5 to TRBJ2-7; D not certain. The length of the CDR3 is 11 residues. V gave up 7 bases and J gave up 9 bases, with 13 bases separating them. The germline V gene encodes CDR1 MNHEY and CDR2 SVGAGI. CDR3 in DNA: TGTGCCAGCAAGAATCGTTTAGGGCAGTACTTC. Its translation: CASKNRLGQYF.

This clonotype has a single count. J is TRBJ1-4 and V is TRBV7-9; D is uncertain. The length of the CDR3 is 15 residues. Germline V gives CDR1 SEHNR, CDR2 FQNEAQ (reference sequence). V was shortened by 4 bases and J by 5 bases, with 14 bases between the two germline ends. The CDR3 protein is CASSSSDGKNEKLFF. The CDR3 nucleotides are TGTGCCAGCAGCTCTTCAGACGGGAAGAATGAAAAACTGTTTTTT.

The chain joins TRBV7-8 to TRBJ1-6; no definite D call. This CDR3 is built from 15 residues. The germline V gene encodes CDR1 SGHVS and CDR2 FQNEAQ. Deletions cut 2 bases from V and 6 bases from J, with 11 bases between. The CDR3 bases are TGTGCCAGCAGCTTACGAGACGGATTTAATTCACCCCTCCACTTT. It translates to CASSLRDGFNSPLHF.

The CDR3 sequence is CAISEARGPNEKLFF. The CDR3, as DNA: TGTGCCATCAGTGAGGCCAGGGGACCTAATGAAAAACTGTTTTTT. The V and J genes are TRBV10-3 and TRBJ1-4, with TRBD1 as a possible D gene (6 bases). The germline CDR1 and CDR2 sequences are ENHRY and SYGVKD. The CDR3 consists of 15 residues. V was cut by 2 bases and J by 3 bases, with 10 bases left in between.

The CDR3 sequence is CASSQGLDRQNTEAFF. As DNA, the CDR3 is TGCGCCAGCAGCCAAGGTCTGGACAGGCAGAACACTGAAGCTTTCTTT. This chain joins TRBV4-3 and TRBJ1-1, with 7 bases fitting TRBD1. This CDR3 spans 16 amino acids. With 1 base clipped from V and 1 base from J, the junction kept 6 bases outside the gene matches. Germline lookup yields CDR1 LGHNA and CDR2 YSLEER.

J is TRBJ1-1 and V is TRBV6-1; no definite D call. V shed 2 bases and J shed 2 bases, with 9 bases lying between them. This CDR3 has 14 amino acids. CDR1 and CDR2 (germline): MNHNS, SASEGT. The CDR3 DNA reads as TGTGCCAGCAGTGAATTGGGAGGAAACACTGAAGCTTTCTTT. This codes for CASSELGGNTEAFF.

CDR3 coding DNA: TGCAGTGCCCCTCGGCGGGGGGGGGAGCTGTTTTTT. Translating gives CSAPRRGGELFF. The chain employs TRBV20-1 and TRBJ2-2; 7 positions agree with TRBD2. CDR3 length: 12 amino acids. V gave up 6 bases and J gave up 8 bases; unmatched junction bases: 6. CDR1 DFQATT and CDR2 SNEGSKA come from the germline V gene (reference sequence).

The chain couples TRBV7-9 to TRBJ2-4; D perhaps matches TRBD1 (5 bases). Germline assignment: CDR1 SEHNR and CDR2 FQNEAQ (reference sequence). V was cut by 7 bases and J by 2 bases, with 12 bases left in between. The CDR3 is 14 residues long. The CDR3 here is CASTPEDTKNIQYF. In nucleotides, the CDR3 is TGTGCCAGCACCCCCGAGGACACCAAAAACATTCAGTACTTC.

The V and J genes are TRBV7-6 and TRBJ2-1; maybe TRBD2 (6 bases). Germline V gene sequence: CDR1 SGHVS, CDR2 FNYEAQ. CDR3 length: 16 residues. V lost 1 base to trimming and J lost 0 bases, with 10 bases between them. This chain's CDR3 is CASSLGSGYSYNEQFF. DNA for the CDR3: TGTGCCAGCAGCTTAGGTAGCGGCTACTCCTACAATGAGCAGTTCTTC.